One and the same sample provided the 27 T cell receptor beta chains below, sequenced in a study of CD8 T cells in Susac syndrome. When the RNA was reverse transcribed, random hexamers were used with an input of about 0.5 to 1 ug. One entry per CDR3 protein results from TCRdb running MiXCR on the immunoSEQ multiplex PCR reads. In the table there are some 120,000 distinct CDR3 sequences, 94% of which are singletons. The specimen sequenced was CD4+ T cells from PBMCs. Receptors were obtained from a human donor in good health.

In regard to this clonotype: The final CDR3 position lacks the conserved phenylalanine or tryptophan, pointing to a likely read error. The limits of the CDR3 on the DNA are not certain, so only TCRdb's listed CDR3 is given. The V gene is TRBV7-9, the J gene TRBJ1-1; the table calls TRBD1, which could not be checked here. The V gene's germline CDR1 is SEHNR and CDR2 FQNEAQ (reference sequence). The CDR3 extends over 13 residues, inclusive of both ends. CDR3 sequence reads: CASSLAGGRPGWV.

The chain carries TRBV10-3 and TRBJ1-1; 7 bases align to TRBD1. The junction had 7 bases not matched to a gene; V was cut back by 6 bases and J by 0 bases. The germline CDR1 and CDR2 sequences are ENHRY and SYGVKD. This CDR3 has 15 residues. The CDR3 loop reads CAISRQGDMNTEAFF. The CDR3 DNA reads TGTGCCATCAGCAGACAGGGAGATATGAACACTGAAGCTTTCTTT.

The rearrangement uses TRBV5-1 and TRBJ2-7; 7 nucleotides align to TRBD2. J was trimmed by 6 bases and V by 0 bases; bases with no gene match: 9. The CDR3 is made up of 15 amino acids. Germline CDR1 reads SGHRS; CDR2 reads YFSETQ. The CDR3 region has the DNA TGCGCCAGCAGCTTGGCCTTGACTAGCTTCAGCGAGCAGTACTTC. Its protein is CASSLALTSFSEQYF. The whole variable domain, remainder taken from reference TRBV5-1 and TRBJ2-7, is KAGVTQTPRYLIKTRGQQVTLSCSPISGHRSVSWYQQTPGQGLQFLFEYFSETQRNKGNFPGRFSGRQFSNSRSEMNVSTLELGDSALYLCASSLALTSFSEQYFGPGTRLTVT.

The chain uses TRBV7-9 and TRBJ2-3, with D possibly being TRBD1 (6 bases). Germline CDR1 SEHNR, CDR2 FQNEAQ (reference sequence). V was trimmed by 5 bases and J by 2 bases, leaving 20 bases between them. There are 17 residues in the CDR3. The CDR3 here is CASSRQQGQPHTDTQYF. The DNA of the CDR3 is TGTGCCAGCAGCCGTCAACAGGGTCAACCACACACAGATACGCAGTATTTT.

The chain joins TRBV16 to TRBJ1-5; D is uncertain. CDR1 is KGHSY and CDR2 is FQNENV in the germline V gene. V lost 3 bases to trimming and J lost 0 bases, with 9 bases between them. The CDR3 is 15 residues long. CDR3 protein: CASSQMADSNQPQHF. CDR3 DNA: TGTGCCAGCAGCCAGATGGCAGATAGCAATCAGCCCCAGCATTTT. Based on the CDR3 plus reference TRBV16 and TRBJ1-5, the full variable domain is GEEVAQTPKHLVRGEGQKAKLYCAPIKGHSYVFWYQQVLKNEFKFLISFQNENVFDETGMPKERFSAKCLPNSPCSLEIQATKLEDSAVYFCASSQMADSNQPQHFGDGTRLSIL.

This sequence joins TRBV18 and TRBJ1-4; D uncertain. Germline loops: CDR1 KGHSH, CDR2 LQKENI. The CDR3 contains 16 residues. V was trimmed by 5 bases and J by 0 bases, leaving 13 bases between them. The CDR3 region has the DNA TGTGCCAGCTCATCCCTTCCAGTCTCAACTAATGAAAAACTGTTTTTT. As protein: CASSSLPVSTNEKLFF.

This clonotype was picked up one time. The chain combines TRBV10-1 with TRBJ2-7, with no clear D. CDR1 and CDR2 (germline): WNHNN, SYGVQD (reference sequence). The ends were cut back, 0 bases at V and 4 bases at J, with 7 bases in the middle. The CDR3 consists of 13 residues. CDR3 bases: TGCGCCAGCAGTGAGTCGACGGGTTACGAGCAGTACTTC. It specifies CASSESTGYEQYF.

The chain combines TRBV7-2 with TRBJ2-4, with D perhaps being TRBD1 or TRBD2 (5 bases each). CDR3 length: 16 residues. V dropped 0 bases and J dropped 7 bases, with 16 bases sitting between them. CDR1 SGHTA and CDR2 FQGNSA come from the germline V gene. In DNA, the CDR3 is TGTGCCAGCAGCTTAGCCGGGGCAGGAGGAAGGAACATTCAGTACTTC. Translation: CASSLAGAGGRNIQYF. Using reference TRBV7-2 and TRBJ2-4 for the parts outside the CDR3, the full variable domain is GAGVSQSPSNKVTEKGKDVELRCDPISGHTALYWYRQSLGQGLEFLIYFQGNSAPDKSGLPSDRFSAERTGGSVSTLTIQRTQQEDSAVYLCASSLAGAGGRNIQYFGAGTRLSVL.

The chain carries TRBV27 and TRBJ1-1, with D hard to call. The length of the CDR3 is 16 residues. The germline gives CDR1 MNHEY, CDR2 SMNVEV (reference sequence). V dropped 5 bases and J dropped 1 base, with 17 bases sitting between them. The CDR3 DNA follows: TGTGCCAGCAGTCCTACGCCATTGGGTCCGAACACTGAAGCTTTCTTT. Its translation: CASSPTPLGPNTEAFF.

The chain recombines TRBV7-3 with TRBJ2-6, with a weak D call TRBD2 (5 bases). This CDR3 spans 15 amino acids. Deletions cut 4 bases from V and 0 bases from J, with 7 bases between. CDR1 is SGHTA and CDR2 is FQGTGA in the germline V gene. This chain's CDR3 is CASSSRDSGANVLTF. As DNA, the CDR3 is TGTGCCAGCAGCTCTCGGGACTCTGGGGCCAACGTCCTGACTTTC.

The V and J genes are TRBV29-1 and TRBJ1-2; TRBD1 might be the D (6 bases). Looked up from germline, CDR1 is SQVTM and CDR2 is ANQGSEA. V dropped 7 bases and J dropped 5 bases, with 20 bases sitting between them. CDR3 length: 14 residues. DNA for the CDR3: TGCAGCGCCCTCAGTGGGGGCGGAGGGTATGGCTACACCTTC. Translation gives CSALSGGGGYGYTF.

Regarding this clonotype: This CDR3 fails to terminate in the conserved phenylalanine or tryptophan, so it likely reflects a read error. The chain uses TRBV3-1 and TRBJ2-2, with D possibly being TRBD2 (5 bases). The germline gives CDR1 LGHDT, CDR2 YNNKEL (reference sequence). Trimming took off 4 bases at V and 4 bases at J, with 13 bases between the two ends. This CDR3 contains 15 residues. The CDR3, as DNA: TGTGCCAGCAGCCTCAGATCGGGATCCACCGGGGAGCTGTTTTCT. As protein: CASSLRSGSTGELFS.

The V gene is TRBV12-3 or TRBV12-4, the J gene TRBJ2-1, with a tentative D call TRBD2 (6 bases). CDR3 size: 14 residues. V gave up 2 bases and J gave up 9 bases, with 14 bases separating them. CDR3 region: CASSLFRLALEQFF. The CDR3 region has the DNA TGTGCCAGCAGTTTATTTAGGCTAGCGCTTGAGCAGTTCTTC.

This sequence joins TRBV30 and TRBJ2-5; no clear D gene. CDR1 is GTSNPN and CDR2 is SVGIG in the germline V gene (reference sequence). Between the trimmed V and J ends, which lost 4 bases and 0 bases, there was a span of 6 bases. This CDR3 spans 12 amino acids. The chain's CDR3 is CAWKKDQETQYF. CDR3 bases: TGTGCCTGGAAGAAGGACCAAGAGACCCAGTACTTC.

The chain has TRBV2 and TRBJ2-2; 10 bases are a match to TRBD2. Germline loops: CDR1 SNHLY, CDR2 FYNNEI. This CDR3 contains 16 residues. V lost 3 bases and J lost 3; bases outside the gene matches: 4. The CDR3 is CASSERLAGDTGELFF. The CDR3 region has the DNA TGTGCCAGCAGTGAGCGGCTAGCGGGGGACACCGGGGAGCTGTTTTTT.

The chain uses TRBV6-5 and TRBJ2-3; 8 bases fit TRBD2. After removal of 2 bases from V and 3 bases from J, the junction contained 10 bases not matched to a gene. CDR3 size: 17 residues. Germline V lookup: CDR1 MNHEY, CDR2 SVGAGI. The CDR3 nucleotides read TGTGCCAGCAGTTACGCGAGGGACGGGGGGGAAACAGATACGCAGTATTTT. This gives the protein CASSYARDGGETDTQYF.

The CDR3 DNA reads as TGTGCCAGCAGCCCCTTTAGTGGGAACACTGAAGCTTTCTTT. It specifies CASSPFSGNTEAFF. V is TRBV6-5 and J is TRBJ1-1; D is unresolved. The ends were cut back, 6 bases at V and 1 base at J, with 12 bases in the middle. CDR3 length: 14 residues. Germline V gives CDR1 MNHEY, CDR2 SVGAGI.

J is TRBJ2-1 and V is TRBV6-1; D remains ambiguous. Germline values: CDR1 MNHNS, CDR2 SASEGT. V was clipped by 7 bases and J by 0 bases, with 7 bases between them. The CDR3 length is 13 residues. In DNA, the CDR3 is TGTGCCAGCACGGAGAACTCCTACAATGAGCAGTTCTTC. This translates into CASTENSYNEQFF.

The chain combines TRBV3-1 with TRBJ2-2; 7 bases align to TRBD2. CDR3 length: 14 amino acids. From germline, CDR1 is LGHDT and CDR2 YNNKEL (reference sequence). Unmatched junction bases numbered 2, after V lost 3 bases and J lost 4 bases. The CDR3 region is CASSQREPTGELFF. The DNA of the CDR3 is TGTGCCAGCAGCCAGCGGGAGCCCACCGGGGAGCTGTTTTTT.

This chain connects TRBV7-2 to TRBJ2-1; D gene uncertain. V lost 5 bases to trimming and J lost 5 bases, with 13 bases between them. Germline CDR1 SGHTA, CDR2 FQGNSA. The CDR3 consists of 14 residues. The DNA of the CDR3 is TGTGCCAGCAGCCAACCCACAGAGAACAATGAGCAGTTCTTC. Amino acids: CASSQPTENNEQFF.

This chain joins TRBV6-1 and TRBJ2-6; unclear D gene. The CDR3 runs 15 residues. Per germline, CDR1 MNHNS and CDR2 SASEGT. Trimming took 6 bases from V and 2 from J, leaving 11 bases between them. CDR3: CASSPERPGANVLTF. The CDR3 coding sequence is TGTGCCAGCAGCCCCGAGAGACCTGGGGCCAACGTCCTGACTTTC.

The chain couples TRBV5-1 to TRBJ1-1; tentatively, D is TRBD1 (6 bases). The length of the CDR3 is 15 residues. Germline lookup yields CDR1 SGHRS and CDR2 YFSETQ. V dropped 2 bases and J dropped 4 bases, with 15 bases sitting between them. CDR3 region: CASSLTQGRGTEAFF. DNA of the CDR3: TGCGCCAGCAGCTTAACACAGGGCCGTGGCACTGAAGCTTTCTTT.

The chain joins TRBV30 to TRBJ1-5; no clear D. The CDR3 has 15 amino acids. V was clipped by 1 base and J by 1 base, with 11 bases between them. Germline values: CDR1 GTSNPN, CDR2 SVGIG (reference sequence). This CDR3 is CAWSGLGTSNQPQHF. CDR3 bases: TGTGCCTGGAGTGGTTTGGGAACGAGCAATCAGCCCCAGCATTTT. The entire variable domain, with the rest obtained from reference TRBV30 and TRBJ1-5, is as follows: SQTIHQWPATLVQPVGSPLSLECTVEGTSNPNLYWYRQAAGRGLQLLFYSVGIGQISSEVPQNLSASRPQDRQFILSSKKLLLSDSGFYLCAWSGLGTSNQPQHFGDGTRLSIL.

This chain uses TRBV12-3 or TRBV12-4 with TRBJ2-7; D is possibly TRBD2 (6 bases). The V gene lost 6 bases and the J gene lost 7 bases, with 10 bases spanning the gap. The CDR3 covers 11 residues. CDR3 in DNA: TGTGCCAGCAGCCCAGGACTAGAGCAGTACTTC. Its translation is CASSPGLEQYF.

The chain uses TRBV7-2 and TRBJ2-5; no reliable D call. CDR1 is SGHTA, CDR2 FQGNSA, per germline. The ends were cut back, 1 base at V and 4 bases at J, with 10 bases in the middle. This CDR3 has 14 amino acids. The CDR3 nucleotides read TGTGCCAGCAGCTTAGGAGACGGTAGAGAGACCCAGTACTTC. Translated: CASSLGDGRETQYF.

The chain recombines TRBV12-3 or TRBV12-4 with TRBJ2-1; 7 bases match TRBD2. The trim removed 4 bases at V and 1 base at J, leaving 10 bases unmatched. The CDR3 length is 17 residues. The CDR3 sequence: CASSSSSGGGSYNEQFF. CDR3 DNA sequence: TGTGCCAGCAGTTCCTCTAGCGGAGGAGGATCCTACAATGAGCAGTTCTTC.

Points on this clonotype: At one boundary the junction diverges from the germline segment, which might be a read error. The V gene is TRBV5-1, the J gene TRBJ2-1; 8 bases match TRBD1. The CDR3 consists of 12 residues. Germline loops: CDR1 SGHRS, CDR2 YFSETQ. This CDR3 reads CASSWGAGGECF. In DNA form, the CDR3 reads TGCGCCAGCAGCTGGGGAGCAGGGGGCGAGTGCTTC.